This note documents a single T cell receptor beta chain sequence. This CDR3 has 16 residues. Germline V CDR1 and CDR2: SGHTA, FQGNSA. Unmatched junction bases numbered 13, after V lost 6 bases and J lost 7 bases. The data belong to a study of blood T cell repertoires in COVID-19. In the study overall: T cells, B-cell-depleted T cells, or PBMCs provided the cDNA or gDNA that served as material.

Either two negative PCRs, clearance, or symptom resolution qualified Cohort 3 donors as recovered. Per the original data handling: Cell counts per sample came from amplifying reference gene primers. Profiled with immunoSEQ multiplex PCR; TCRdb holds only in-frame clones, not every one. The D gene and trimming were derived from the DNA, and the V and J assignments and clone size from that table. The sample includes about 320,000 clones, about 89% of them seen just once. The origin of this receptor is a man aged 55 to 70 who had recovered from COVID-19. J is TRBJ2-3 and V is TRBV7-2, with 10 bases fitting TRBD2. Sequencing input: PBMCs or T cells enriched from blood (not recorded which). CDR3 nucleotides: TGTGCCAGCAGAGATGCGGCTAGCGGGAGTGGATATACGCAGTATTTT. Protein: CASRDAASGSGYTQYF.